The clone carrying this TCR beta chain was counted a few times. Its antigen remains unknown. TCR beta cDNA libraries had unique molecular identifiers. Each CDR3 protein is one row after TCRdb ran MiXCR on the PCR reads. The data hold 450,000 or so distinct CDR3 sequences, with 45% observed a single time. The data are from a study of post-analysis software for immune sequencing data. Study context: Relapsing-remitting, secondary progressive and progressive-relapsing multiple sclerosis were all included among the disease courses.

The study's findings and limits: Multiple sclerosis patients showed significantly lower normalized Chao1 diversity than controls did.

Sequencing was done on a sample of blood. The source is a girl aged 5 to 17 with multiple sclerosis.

In DNA form, the CDR3 reads TGTGCCAGCAGCTCAGCGGGAGTGTACGCTGAGCAGTTCTTC. This encodes CASSSAGVYAEQFF. The chain recombines TRBV7-9 with TRBJ2-1, with 8 bases aligning to TRBD2. CDR1 SEHNR and CDR2 FQNEAQ come from the germline V gene (reference sequence). The CDR3 spans 14 residues. V lost 4 bases and J lost 9; bases outside the gene matches: 8.